This T cell receptor beta chain was recorded in a study of CD8 T cells in Susac syndrome. Study-wide results and caveats: The authors acknowledged that the study's TCR sequencing and HLA analysis involved relatively few individuals.

This clonotype was seen just once. The target antigen is unknown. The germline V gene encodes CDR1 SGHTA and CDR2 FQGNSA. Trimming shortened V by 6 bases and J by 5 bases, and 17 bases separated the two germline ends. The CDR3 has 14 residues. RNA totalling roughly 0.45 to 1 ug underwent reverse transcription with random hexamers. TCRdb reanalysed the immunoSEQ multiplex PCR reads using MiXCR and keeps one entry per CDR3 protein. The table shows approximately 210,000 distinct CDR3 sequences, with about 95% occurring only once. This rearrangement joins TRBV7-2 to TRBJ2-7; tentative D call: TRBD1 (6 bases). The sequenced sample consisted of CD4+ T cells from PBMCs. The TCR originated in a human donor with Susac syndrome. CDR3 coding DNA: TGTGCCAGCAGACTAAAGGACCAGGGGCACGAGCAGTACTTC. Its translation is CASRLKDQGHEQYF. Filled out from reference TRBV7-2 and TRBJ2-7, the complete variable domain reads GAGVSQSPSNKVTEKGKDVELRCDPISGHTALYWYRQSLGQGLEFLIYFQGNSAPDKSGLPSDRFSAERTGGSVSTLTIQRTQQEDSAVYLCASRLKDQGHEQYFGPGTRLTVT.